A single sample is the source of the 17 T cell receptor beta chains below, sequenced in a study of T cells in Graves' hyperthyroidism and ophthalmopathy. TCR beta CDR3 sequences were amplified from RNA transcripts. TCR CDR3 regions were first amplified by RT-PCR with HTBI primers. TCRdb passed the multiplex PCR reads through MiXCR, listing each CDR3 protein once. This table has approximately 600,000 distinct CDR3 sequences, 12% to 15% appearing once. The source material was blood. These receptors all stem from a woman between 18 and 30 years old with Graves' ophthalmopathy.

This clonotype was counted a few times. The junction shows a germline mismatch at one end, possibly a read error. The chain links TRBV2 to TRBJ2-1; D unresolved. The CDR3 spans 14 residues. CDR1 SNHLY and CDR2 FYNNEI come from the germline V gene. The CDR3 nucleotides are TGTGCTAGCAGTGACGATAGCCCCTACAATGAGCAGTTCTTC. Residues: CASSDDSPYNEQFF.

The chain joins TRBV7-3 to TRBJ2-2; 7 nucleotides agree with TRBD2. Germline V gene data show CDR1 as SGHTA and CDR2 as FQGTGA. The CDR3 consists of 15 residues. The V segment lost 6 bases and the J segment 8 bases; nucleotides outside the gene matches: 12. CDR3 DNA sequence: TGTGCCAGCAGTTACCCTCCGGCTAGCGGTGGGGAGCTGTTTTTT. It translates to CASSYPPASGGELFF.

This clonotype was seen ten or more times. This sequence joins TRBV7-8 and TRBJ2-7; 10 positions agree with TRBD2. In germline, CDR1 is SGHVS, CDR2 FQNEAQ. There are 14 residues in the CDR3. Trimming cost V 7 bases and J 2 bases; bases outside gene matches: 5. For the CDR3, the DNA is TGTGCCAGCAACCTAGCGGGGGATACCTACGAGCAGTACTTC. It specifies CASNLAGDTYEQYF.

In this sample, this clonotype turned up many times. The chain has TRBV7-8 and TRBJ2-3, with D perhaps TRBD2 (6 bases). The ends were cut back, 0 bases at V and 4 bases at J, with 14 bases in the middle. Germline V lookup: CDR1 SGHVS, CDR2 FQNEAQ. This CDR3 comprises 16 residues. CDR3 protein: CASSLAPGVSADTQYF. CDR3 coding DNA: TGTGCCAGCAGCTTAGCGCCGGGGGTTTCGGCAGATACGCAGTATTTT.

This clonotype was recorded a few times. V usage is TRBV3-1 and J usage is TRBJ1-2; 10 nucleotides line up with TRBD1. V shed 0 bases and J 3 bases; nucleotides not matched to a gene: 4. CDR1 is LGHDT and CDR2 is YNNKEL in the germline V gene (reference sequence). The length of the CDR3 is 16 residues. The CDR3 sequence: CASSQEGQGTHYGYTF. The DNA of the CDR3 is TGTGCCAGCAGCCAAGAGGGACAGGGGACCCACTATGGCTACACCTTC. Combining the CDR3 with reference TRBV3-1 and TRBJ1-2 gives the whole variable domain DTAVSQTPKYLVTQMGNDKSIKCEQNLGHDTMYWYKQDSKKFLKIMFSYNNKELIINETVPNRFSPKSPDKAHLNLHINSLELGDSAVYFCASSQEGQGTHYGYTFGSGTRLTVV.

The chain carries TRBV30 and TRBJ2-7; 9 bases fit TRBD2. V shed 0 bases and J 3 bases; nucleotides not matched to a gene: 3. CDR1 and CDR2 (germline): GTSNPN, SVGIG (reference sequence). The CDR3 length is 14 residues. CDR3 in DNA: TGTGCCTGGAGTGTACAGACTAGCGGCTACGAGCAGTACTTC. Residues: CAWSVQTSGYEQYF.

This clonotype has a handful of counts. A junction end diverges from the germline sequence, so it may reflect a read error. The chain has TRBV9 and TRBJ2-3, with a possible D match to TRBD2 (6 bases). The CDR3 extends over 16 amino acids. Germline V lookup: CDR1 SGDLS, CDR2 YYNGEE. CDR3 in DNA: TGTGCCAACAGCGTAGACGTCGGGAGTACGACAGATACGCAGTATTTT. It specifies CANSVDVGSTTDTQYF.

At least ten counts were recorded for this clonotype. This chain connects TRBV18 to TRBJ2-5; 9 bases match TRBD1. CDR1 is KGHSH and CDR2 is LQKENI in the germline V gene. The CDR3 extends over 14 amino acids. V lost 6 bases, J lost 5 bases, and 7 bases stayed unmatched. The CDR3: CASSPDRGPETQYF. The CDR3 region has the DNA TGTGCCAGCTCGCCGGACAGGGGACCGGAGACCCAGTACTTC.

The chain employs TRBV20-1 and TRBJ2-6, with D possibly TRBD2 on 6 matching bases. CDR3 size: 18 residues. Between the trimmed V and J ends, which lost 2 bases and 0 bases, there was a span of 17 bases. CDR1 and CDR2 (germline): DFQATT, SNEGSKA (reference sequence). DNA of the CDR3: TGCAGTGCTAGAACACCGCGGGACCGCTACTCTGGGGCCAACGTCCTGACTTTC. Translating it yields CSARTPRDRYSGANVLTF.

This clonotype was observed a handful of times. The chain carries TRBV7-9 and TRBJ2-6; 7 nucleotides line up with TRBD1. The CDR3 is made up of 15 amino acids. Germline V gene lookup returns CDR1 SEHNR and CDR2 FQNEAQ (reference sequence). After removal of 5 bases from V and 2 bases from J, the junction contained 3 bases not matched to a gene. DNA for the CDR3: TGTGCCAGCAGCCTAGGGACAGCTGGGGCCAACGTCCTGACTTTC. Its translation: CASSLGTAGANVLTF.

Ten or more counts support this clonotype. The chain joins TRBV6-1 to TRBJ1-2; TRBD1 agrees at 9 bases. The V gene end was trimmed by 5 bases and the J gene end by 5 bases; junction bases not matched to a gene: 6. CDR1 MNHNS and CDR2 SASEGT come from the germline V gene. CDR3 length equals 14 residues. CDR3 DNA sequence: TGTGCCAGCAGTACCGGGACAGGGCGTTATGGCTACACCTTC. Translated: CASSTGTGRYGYTF.

This clonotype was seen repeatedly, ten times or more. The rearrangement uses TRBV12-3 or TRBV12-4 and TRBJ1-2; D may be TRBD1 (5 bases). Trimming cost V 4 bases and J 8 bases, with 20 bases left between them. The CDR3 has 15 amino acids. The chain's CDR3 is CASSSPSGRGGGYTF. The CDR3 DNA is TGTGCCAGCAGTTCGCCCTCGGGACGGGGGGGAGGCTACACCTTC.

J is TRBJ1-6 and V is TRBV7-9; tentatively, D is TRBD1 (5 bases). CDR3 length equals 14 residues. Trimming removed 6 bases from V and 7 bases from J, with 13 bases in between. The germline V gene encodes CDR1 SEHNR and CDR2 FQNEAQ (reference sequence). CDR3 DNA sequence: TGTGCCAGCAGACGGCCAGGGATGAATTCACCCCTCCACTTT. It specifies CASRRPGMNSPLHF.

This clonotype was recorded at least ten times. The gene calls are TRBV16 and TRBJ1-1; D gene uncertain. The V and J ends lost 3 bases and 3 bases respectively, with 11 bases between them. The CDR3 sequence is 14 residues long. In germline, CDR1 is KGHSY, CDR2 FQNENV. The CDR3 bases are TGTGCCAGCAGCCAGAGGGAACAGTACACTGAAGCTTTCTTT. This sequence encodes CASSQREQYTEAFF. Filled out from reference TRBV16 and TRBJ1-1, the complete variable domain reads GEEVAQTPKHLVRGEGQKAKLYCAPIKGHSYVFWYQQVLKNEFKFLISFQNENVFDETGMPKERFSAKCLPNSPCSLEIQATKLEDSAVYFCASSQREQYTEAFFGQGTRLTVV.

There are a few counts of this clonotype. The rearrangement links TRBV19 to TRBJ2-5, with 8 bases matching TRBD1. CDR3 length: 17 amino acids. Germline CDR1 LNHDA, CDR2 SQIVND (reference sequence). V was pared by 9 bases and J by 2 bases, with 17 bases of the junction left unmatched. CDR3 loop: CASSLNRAGQEQETQYF. The CDR3 DNA is TGTGCCAGCAGTCTAAATCGTGCGGGACAGGAACAAGAGACCCAGTACTTC. Drawing the rest from reference TRBV19 and TRBJ2-5, the complete variable domain is DGGITQSPKYLFRKEGQNVTLSCEQNLNHDAMYWYRQDPGQGLRLIYYSQIVNDFQKGDIAEGYSVSREKKESFPLTVTSAQKNPTAFYLCASSLNRAGQEQETQYFGPGTRLLVL.

This clonotype was observed at least ten times. The chain is built from TRBV27 and TRBJ2-7; 9 positions match TRBD1. Germline CDR1 MNHEY, CDR2 SMNVEV (reference sequence). With V trimmed by 8 bases and J by 4 bases, 9 bases remained unmatched. This CDR3 region has 14 residues. CDR3 DNA: TGTGCCAGCGGCGCGGGGGACAGGGATTACGAGCAGTACTTC. This encodes CASGAGDRDYEQYF.

This clonotype has at least ten counts. The chain recombines TRBV27 with TRBJ1-2; 9 bases map to TRBD1. Germline V lookup: CDR1 MNHEY, CDR2 SMNVEV (reference sequence). V gave up 5 bases and J gave up 5 bases; unmatched junction bases: 15. The CDR3 is 17 amino acids. The DNA of the CDR3 is TGTGCCAGCAGTAACAACGCCGGGACAGGGCCGATATATGGCTACACCTTC. Amino acid sequence: CASSNNAGTGPIYGYTF.